The entry below describes one TCR beta chain. This sample is part of a study of patients and donors after allogeneic stem cell transplantation. MiXCR, applied by TCRdb to the RT-PCR reads, yields one record per CDR3 protein. Of 100,000 to 130,000 distinct CDR3 sequences listed, around 35% are singletons. This CDR3 region has 15 residues. V shed 4 bases and J shed 4 bases, with 16 bases lying between them. Germline CDR1 SGHTA, CDR2 FQGNSA. This clonotype was obtained from a human donor who was either an allogeneic HSCT recipient or a stem cell or donor lymphocyte infusion donor (not recorded which). It is not recorded whose cells these are; they may come from a transplant donor. Sequencing was performed on blood, either unsorted or a sorted T cell fraction (not recorded which). The chain links TRBV7-2 to TRBJ2-5, with D perhaps matching TRBD1 (6 bases). CDR3 region: CASSSKTGSLETQYF. CDR3 coding DNA: TGTGCCAGCAGCTCTAAGACAGGCTCGTTAGAGACCCAGTACTTC.